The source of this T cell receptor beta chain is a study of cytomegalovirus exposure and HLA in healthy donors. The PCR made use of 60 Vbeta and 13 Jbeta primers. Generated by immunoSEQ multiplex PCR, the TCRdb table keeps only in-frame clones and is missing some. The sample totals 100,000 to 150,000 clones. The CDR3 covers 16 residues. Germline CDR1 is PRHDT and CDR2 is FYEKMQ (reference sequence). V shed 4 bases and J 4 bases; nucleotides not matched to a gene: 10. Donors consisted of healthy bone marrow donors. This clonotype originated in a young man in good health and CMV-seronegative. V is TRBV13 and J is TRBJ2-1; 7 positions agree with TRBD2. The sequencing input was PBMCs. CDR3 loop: CASSSPGTTRYNEQFF. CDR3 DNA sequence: TGTGCCAGCAGCTCTCCCGGGACTACCCGGTACAATGAGCAGTTCTTC.